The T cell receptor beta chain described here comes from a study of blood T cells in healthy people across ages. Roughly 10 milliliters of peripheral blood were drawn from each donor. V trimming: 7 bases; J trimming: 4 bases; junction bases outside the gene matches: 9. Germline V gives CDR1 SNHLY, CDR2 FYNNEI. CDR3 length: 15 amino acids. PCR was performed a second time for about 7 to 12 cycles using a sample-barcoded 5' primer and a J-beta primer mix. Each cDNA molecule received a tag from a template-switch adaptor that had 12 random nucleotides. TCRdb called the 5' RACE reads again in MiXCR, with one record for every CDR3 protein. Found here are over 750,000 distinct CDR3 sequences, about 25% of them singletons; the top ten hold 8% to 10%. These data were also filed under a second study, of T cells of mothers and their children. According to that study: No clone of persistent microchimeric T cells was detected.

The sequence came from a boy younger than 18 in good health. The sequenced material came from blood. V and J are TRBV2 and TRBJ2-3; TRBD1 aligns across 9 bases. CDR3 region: CASIPGTGLADTQYF. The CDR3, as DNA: TGTGCCAGCATTCCCGGGACAGGGCTCGCAGATACGCAGTATTTT. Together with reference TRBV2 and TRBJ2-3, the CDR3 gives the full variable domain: EPEVTQTPSHQVTQMGQEVILRCVPISNHLYFYWYRQILGQKVEFLVSFYNNEISEKSEIFDDQFSVERPDGSNFTLKIRSTKLEDSAMYFCASIPGTGLADTQYFGPGTRLTVL.